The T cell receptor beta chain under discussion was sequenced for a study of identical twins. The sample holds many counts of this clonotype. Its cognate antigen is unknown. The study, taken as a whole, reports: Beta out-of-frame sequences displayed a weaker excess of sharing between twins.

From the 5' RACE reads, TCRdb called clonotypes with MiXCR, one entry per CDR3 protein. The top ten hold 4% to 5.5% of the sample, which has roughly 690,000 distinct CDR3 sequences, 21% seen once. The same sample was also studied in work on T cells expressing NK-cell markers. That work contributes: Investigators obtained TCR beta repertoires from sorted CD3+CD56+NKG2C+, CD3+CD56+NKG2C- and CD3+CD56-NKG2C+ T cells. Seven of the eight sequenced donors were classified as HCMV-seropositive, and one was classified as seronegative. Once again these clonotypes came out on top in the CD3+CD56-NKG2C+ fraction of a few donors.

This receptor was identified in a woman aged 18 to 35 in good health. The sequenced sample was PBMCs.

CDR3 loop: CAISEGQDYGYTF. In DNA, the CDR3 is TGTGCCATCAGCGAAGGGCAGGACTATGGCTACACCTTC. V is TRBV10-3 and J is TRBJ1-2; D is ambiguous. The V end was cut by 6 bases, the J end by 3 bases, with 11 bases between. Germline assignment: CDR1 ENHRY and CDR2 SYGVKD. The CDR3 length is 13 residues.